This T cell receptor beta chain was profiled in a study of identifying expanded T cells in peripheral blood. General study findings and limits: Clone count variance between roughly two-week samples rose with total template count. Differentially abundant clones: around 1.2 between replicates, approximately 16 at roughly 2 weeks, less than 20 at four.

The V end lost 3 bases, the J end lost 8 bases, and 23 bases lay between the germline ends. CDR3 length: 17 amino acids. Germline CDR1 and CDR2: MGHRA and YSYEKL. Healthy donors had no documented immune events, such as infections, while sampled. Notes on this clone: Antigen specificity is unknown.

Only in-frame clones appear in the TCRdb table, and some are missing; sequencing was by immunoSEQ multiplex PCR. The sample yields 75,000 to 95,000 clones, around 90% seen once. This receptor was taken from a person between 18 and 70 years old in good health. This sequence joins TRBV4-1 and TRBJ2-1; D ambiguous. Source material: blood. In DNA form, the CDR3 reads TGCGCCAGCAGCCACCCAACCCTAGGCGCGCAGGTCTATGAGCAGTTCTTC. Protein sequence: CASSHPTLGAQVYEQFF.